The text below deals with one TCR beta chain. The antigen is undetermined. CD45RO-negative cells were positively selected for CCR7, leaving out terminally differentiated effector memory CD45RA+ cells. This specimen belongs to a study of shared clonotypes between healthy human individuals. Study at large: Each donor had three CD4 naive, three CD4 memory, two CD8 naive and one CD8 memory plate. Findings of the study overall: Lower generation probabilities were found for non-shared clonotypes than for those shared by all four donors.

CDR3 size: 15 residues. From germline, CDR1 is SGHDT and CDR2 YYEEEE. The V end was cut by 0 bases, the J end by 3 bases, with 13 bases between. Clones were sequenced by immunoSEQ multiplex PCR, and TCRdb holds only the in-frame ones, with some missing. This table has 500,000 to 700,000 clones, 85% to 95% appearing once. Material: naive CD8+ T cells sorted from blood. The source is a woman in her 30s in good health. The chain joins TRBV5-6 to TRBJ2-7; D possibly corresponds to TRBD1 (5 bases). CDR3 DNA sequence: TGTGCCAGCAGCTTGGGAGGTCAGGGCGGCTACGAGCAGTACTTC. Protein sequence: CASSLGGQGGYEQYF.